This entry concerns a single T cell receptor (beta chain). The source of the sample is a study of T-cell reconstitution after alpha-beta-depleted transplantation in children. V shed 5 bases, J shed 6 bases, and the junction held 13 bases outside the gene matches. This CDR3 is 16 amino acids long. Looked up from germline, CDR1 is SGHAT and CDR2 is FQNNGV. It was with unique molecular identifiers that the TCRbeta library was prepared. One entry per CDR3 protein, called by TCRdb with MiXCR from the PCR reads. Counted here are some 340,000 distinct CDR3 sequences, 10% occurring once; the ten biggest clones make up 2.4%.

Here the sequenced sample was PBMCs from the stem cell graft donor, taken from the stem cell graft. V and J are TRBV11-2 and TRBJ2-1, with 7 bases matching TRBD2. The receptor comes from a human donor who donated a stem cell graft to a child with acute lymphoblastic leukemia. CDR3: CASSLHGAGVSNEQFF. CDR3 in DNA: TGTGCCAGCAGCCTTCACGGTGCGGGAGTAAGCAATGAGCAGTTCTTC. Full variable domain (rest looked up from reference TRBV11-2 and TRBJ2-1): EAGVAQSPRYKIIEKRQSVAFWCNPISGHATLYWYQQILGQGPKLLIQFQNNGVVDDSQLPKDRFSAERLKGVDSTLKIQPAKLEDSAVYLCASSLHGAGVSNEQFFGPGTRLTVL.